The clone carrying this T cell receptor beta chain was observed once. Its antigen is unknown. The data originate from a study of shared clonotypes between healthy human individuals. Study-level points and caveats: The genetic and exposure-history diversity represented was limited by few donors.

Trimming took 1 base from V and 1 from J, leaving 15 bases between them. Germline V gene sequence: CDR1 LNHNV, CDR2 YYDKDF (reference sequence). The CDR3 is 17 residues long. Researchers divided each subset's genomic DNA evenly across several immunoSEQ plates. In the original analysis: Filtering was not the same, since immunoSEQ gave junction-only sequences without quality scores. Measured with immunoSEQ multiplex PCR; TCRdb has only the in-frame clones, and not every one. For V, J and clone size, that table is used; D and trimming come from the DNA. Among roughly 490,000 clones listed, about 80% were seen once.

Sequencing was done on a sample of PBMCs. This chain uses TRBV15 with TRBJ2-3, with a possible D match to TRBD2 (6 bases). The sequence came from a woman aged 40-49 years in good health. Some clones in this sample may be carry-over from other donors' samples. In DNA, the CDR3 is TGTGCCACCAGCAGAGCAGCTGGAGGGGTGGGCACAGATACGCAGTATTTT. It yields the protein CATSRAAGGVGTDTQYF.